This T cell receptor (beta chain) was documented in a study of blood T cell repertoires in COVID-19. Whole-study context: Some COVID-19 samples were acute and others convalescent; all came from the United States, Italy and Spain. T cells, B-cell-depleted T cells, or PBMCs supplied cDNA or gDNA.

The authors' processing: Amplified reference gene primers provided the basis for estimating nucleated cell counts. The table came from immunoSEQ multiplex PCR; TCRdb's copy has only in-frame clones and leaves some out. The V and J calls and clone size are taken from that table; D and trimming were inferred from the DNA. The table shows 90,000 or so clones, with 65% to 90% occurring only once. The V segment lost 2 bases and the J segment 5 bases; nucleotides outside the gene matches: 6. The CDR3 length is 15 residues. In germline, CDR1 is LGHNT, CDR2 FRNRAP. The sample comprised peripheral blood. The rearrangement links TRBV12-5 to TRBJ2-5, with TRBD1 identical over 9 bases. The sequence was obtained from a man aged 60-69 years with acute or convalescent COVID-19. CDR3 loop: CASGLTTGGGETQYF. The CDR3 nucleotides read TGTGCTAGTGGTTTGACCACAGGGGGCGGTGAGACCCAGTACTTC.